This T cell receptor beta chain comes out of a study of blood T cells in healthy people across ages. Whole-study findings and limits: No one knew whether donors had CMV, which possibly confounded expanded clonotype changes.

Together with a sample-barcoded 5' primer, a J-beta primer mix was included in a second PCR lasting about 7 to 12 cycles. MiXCR was run by TCRdb on the 5' RACE reads, yielding one entry per CDR3 protein. The sample lists around 710,000 distinct CDR3 sequences, 43% seen once, with 20% to 25% in the top ten. CDR1 is DFQATT, CDR2 SNEGSKA, per germline (reference sequence). This CDR3 comprises 13 residues. Notes on this clonotype: Antigen unknown.

The sequence came from a woman aged 60 to 75 in good health. The sequenced sample was blood. The rearrangement uses TRBV20-1 and TRBJ2-4; 7 nucleotides line up with TRBD2. The end of the DNA fits TRBJ2-5 better, so the J call may be wrong. For the CDR3, the DNA is TGCAGTGCACGAATAGCGGGTAAAGAGACCCAGTACTTC. Its protein product is CSARIAGKETQYF.